The present entry profiles one T cell receptor (beta chain) with its context. Enrolled during active infection, Seattle patients were then followed longitudinally. These data are taken from a study of blood T cell repertoires in COVID-19. The wider study: In each case, the material was cDNA or gDNA derived from T cells, B-cell-depleted T cells, or PBMCs.

Source study methods: Quantification of nucleated cells was approximated via reference gene primer amplification. TCRdb keeps only in-frame clones here, not all; method: immunoSEQ multiplex PCR. Clonal size and the V and J genes are those of that table, whereas D and trimming came from the DNA. The sample lists hundreds of thousands of clones, 87% occurring once. Trimming pared 5 bases from V and 2 bases from J, leaving 16 bases between. The length of the CDR3 is 15 residues. Germline-derived CDR1 and CDR2 are MDHEN and SYDVKM. The sequence came from a woman aged 45-60 years with COVID-19, enrolled during active disease. Sequenced sample: peripheral blood. V is TRBV28 and J is TRBJ2-7, with TRBD2 as a possible D gene (5 bases). CDR3 nucleotides: TGTGCCAGCAGTCCGTACCGATCGGGGACCTACGAGCAGTACTTC. This gives the protein CASSPYRSGTYEQYF.